One and the same sample provided the 6 T cell receptor beta chains below, sequenced in a study of blood T cell repertoires in COVID-19. TCRdb keeps only in-frame clones here, not all; method: immunoSEQ multiplex PCR. The sample gives under 45,000 clones, around 80% of which show up once; 25% to 35% is in the top ten. Sequencing input: peripheral blood. These TCRs come from a man aged 80 or over with acute or convalescent COVID-19.

The J gene is TRBJ1-5, the V gene TRBV5-1; no reliable D call. The germline CDR1 and CDR2 sequences are SGHRS and YFSETQ. This CDR3 has 13 amino acids. V shed 0 bases and J shed 6 bases, with 7 bases lying between them. The CDR3 coding sequence is TGCGCCAGCAGCTTGGGAACATCTCAGCCCCAGCATTTT. Translating gives CASSLGTSQPQHF.

The table lists this clone with a count of one. The chain joins TRBV28 to TRBJ2-3, with D maybe TRBD1 (5 bases). The V end was cut by 2 bases, the J end by 1 base, with 10 bases between. From germline, CDR1 is MDHEN and CDR2 SYDVKM. The CDR3 runs to 15 residues. The chain's CDR3 is CASSLRLTGTDTQYF. The CDR3 DNA follows: TGTGCCAGCAGTTTACGGCTGACAGGCACAGATACGCAGTATTTT. Full variable domain (remainder filled in from reference TRBV28 and TRBJ2-3): DVKVTQSSRYLVKRTGEKVFLECVQDMDHENMFWYRQDPGLGLRLIYFSYDVKMKEKGDIPEGYSVSREKKERFSLILESASTNQTSMYLCASSLRLTGTDTQYFGPGTRLTVL.

The rearrangement joins TRBV7-9 to TRBJ2-7; D is ambiguous. Trimming pared 3 bases from V and 4 bases from J, leaving 7 bases between. The CDR3 covers 12 residues. Germline lookup yields CDR1 SEHNR and CDR2 FQNEAQ (reference sequence). CDR3 residues: CASSLSVYEQYF. CDR3 bases: TGTGCCAGCAGCTTGTCGGTGTACGAGCAGTACTTC.

This clone was recorded once. The chain has TRBV5-4 and TRBJ2-5, with a possible D match to TRBD1 (5 bases). The CDR3 covers 13 residues. From germline, CDR1 is SGHNT and CDR2 YYREEE (reference sequence). Trimming stripped 0 bases from V and 7 bases from J, with 10 bases between. CDR3 in DNA: TGTGCCAGCAGCTTGGAAGGGGCAGTGACCCAGTACTTC. This gives the protein CASSLEGAVTQYF.

The chain uses TRBV15 and TRBJ1-6, with D unresolved. Trimming took 1 base from V and 7 from J, leaving 14 bases between them. Germline CDR1 LNHNV, CDR2 YYDKDF (reference sequence). This CDR3 has 16 amino acids. The CDR3 DNA sequence: TGTGCCACCAGCAGAGGGATCGGGAGTGGGAATTCACCCCTCCACTTT. It is translated as CATSRGIGSGNSPLHF.

The CDR3 DNA sequence: TGTGCCAGCAGTGCGCGGGGTAGCCCTGGCAAATACGAGCAGTACTTC. It translates to CASSARGSPGKYEQYF. The rearrangement joins TRBV28 to TRBJ2-7; the D gene is possibly TRBD2 (6 bases). Trimming left V 5 bases short and J 4 bases short, with 21 bases between. The CDR3 runs to 16 residues. The V gene's germline CDR1 is MDHEN and CDR2 SYDVKM.